This T cell receptor beta chain originates from a study of patients and donors after allogeneic stem cell transplantation. This clonotype was seen a few times. V was cut by 5 bases and J by 1 base, with 11 bases left in between. The CDR3 sequence is 14 residues long. Germline V lookup: CDR1 SEHNR, CDR2 FQNEAQ (reference sequence). TCRdb reprocessed the RT-PCR reads via MiXCR and lists one record per CDR3 protein. The sample carries approximately 170,000 distinct CDR3 sequences, 25% to 35% recorded once. The sequencing sample was made of blood, either unsorted or a sorted T cell fraction (not recorded which). The receptor was derived from a human donor who was either an allogeneic HSCT recipient or a stem cell or donor lymphocyte infusion donor (not recorded which). It is not recorded whose cells these are; they may come from a transplant donor. The chain has TRBV7-9 and TRBJ2-5; D unclear. Here the CDR3 reads CASSPKVIQETQYF. The CDR3 DNA is TGTGCCAGCAGCCCCAAGGTTATCCAAGAGACCCAGTACTTC.